The next 18 T cell receptor beta chains were all read from a single sample in a study of regulatory T cells in long-lasting Graves disease. Time point meaning: persistent/refractory GD, antithyroid drugs over 5 years with positive TRAb. Extracted RNA from PBMCs served as the source of the TCR library. To make TCR beta libraries, researchers used iRepertoire HTBI primers and Arm-PCR of CDR3 regions. TCRdb reanalysed the multiplex PCR reads using MiXCR and keeps one entry per CDR3 protein. The sample records about 290,000 distinct CDR3 sequences, 20% to 25% being singletons. This specimen consisted of peripheral blood mononuclear cells (PBMCs), obtained when the disease was refractory, from a patient treated with antithyroid drugs. These receptors were collected from a female donor with Graves disease.

Worth noting for this clonotype: This may come from a read error, since a much larger clone is one base off. The chain has TRBV7-9 and TRBJ2-5; D not resolved. The CDR3 length is 13 residues. Germline CDR1 and CDR2: SEHNR and FQNEAQ (reference sequence). The CDR3 DNA follows: TGTGTCAGCAGCCCCCGGAACCAAGAGACCCAGTACTTC. Encoded protein: CVSSPRNQETQYF. Filled out from reference TRBV7-9 and TRBJ2-5, the complete variable domain reads DTGVSQNPRHKITKRGQNVTFRCDPISEHNRLYWYRQTLGQGPEFLTYFQNEAQLEKSRLLSDRFSAERPKGSFSTLEIQRTEQGDSAMYLCVSSPRNQETQYFGPGTRLLVL.

The rearrangement joins TRBV24-1 to TRBJ2-2, with 8 nucleotides matching TRBD1. Germline V gene data show CDR1 as KGHDR and CDR2 as SFDVKD. This CDR3 is 15 amino acids long. The trim removed 5 bases at V and 4 bases at J, leaving 5 bases unmatched. CDR3 amino acids: CATSGGQGLTGELFF. The CDR3 coding sequence is TGTGCCACCAGTGGTGGACAGGGTCTCACCGGGGAGCTGTTTTTT.

Points on this clonotype: Because the CDR3's place on the DNA is in doubt, the DNA is left out and the CDR3 is given as listed by TCRdb. The V call is TRBV27, the J call TRBJ1-1; TRBD1, the table's D call, lacks a check against the DNA. Per germline, CDR1 MNHEY and CDR2 SMNVEV (reference sequence). The CDR3 comprises 14 residues, both ends counted. The CDR3 reads CASSRDSTSGVAFF.

This clonotype was observed at least ten times. The chain uses TRBV12-3 or TRBV12-4 and TRBJ2-5; 8 bases match TRBD1. V lost 5 bases and J lost 3; bases outside the gene matches: 14. The CDR3 contains 17 residues. CDR3 coding DNA: TGTGCCAGCAGTCCCGGACAGGGAAGGCTCGGAAAAGAGACCCAGTACTTC. Encoded protein: CASSPGQGRLGKETQYF.

This clonotype occurred a few times. The J gene is TRBJ1-5, the V gene TRBV2; 7 bases line up with TRBD1. CDR1 is SNHLY, CDR2 FYNNEI, per germline. V lost 6 bases and J lost 0; bases outside the gene matches: 17. CDR3 size: 19 residues. The DNA for the CDR3 is TGTGCCAGCAGGCCCCAAGGGGGCGGAACGATTTATAGCAATCAGCCCCAGCATTTT. Its protein is CASRPQGGGTIYSNQPQHF.

The CDR3 DNA reads as TGCAGTGCTAGAGATCTTGAAGCGCCCGTATGGTACGAGCAGTACTTC. Its protein product is CSARDLEAPVWYEQYF. The V and J genes are TRBV20-1 and TRBJ2-7, with D hard to call. The germline gives CDR1 DFQATT, CDR2 SNEGSKA (reference sequence). Deletions cut 0 bases from V and 4 bases from J, with 19 bases between. There are 16 residues in the CDR3.

The chain joins TRBV19 to TRBJ1-5; D ambiguous. Germline V gene lookup returns CDR1 LNHDA and CDR2 SQIVND (reference sequence). The CDR3 length is 16 residues. Trimming removed 0 bases from V and 7 bases from J, with 16 bases in between. CDR3 bases: TGTGCCAGTAGTATAGAGGGCGGAATCTCCAGACAGCCCCAGCATTTT. This translates into CASSIEGGISRQPQHF.

This clonotype showed up many times. The chain's CDR3 is CSAQLPSPPYEQYF. In DNA, the CDR3 is TGCAGTGCCCAGCTCCCGAGTCCCCCTTACGAGCAGTACTTC. The J gene is TRBJ2-7, the V gene TRBV20-1; D not certain. Germline CDR1 DFQATT, CDR2 SNEGSKA (reference sequence). The V and J ends lost 6 bases and 4 bases respectively, with 19 bases between them. The CDR3 totals 14 residues.

At least ten counts were recorded for this clonotype. The CDR3 DNA sequence: TGTGCCAGCAGGGAGGGACCTGGTACTGAAGCTTTCTTT. Protein product: CASREGPGTEAFF. The gene calls are TRBV2 and TRBJ1-1; perhaps TRBD1 as D (5 bases). The CDR3 is 13 residues long. Germline loops: CDR1 SNHLY, CDR2 FYNNEI. V dropped 6 bases and J dropped 5 bases, with 13 bases sitting between them.

This clonotype has more than one count but fewer than ten. The J gene is TRBJ1-2, the V gene TRBV18; D possibly corresponds to TRBD1 (5 bases). Germline assignment: CDR1 KGHSH and CDR2 LQKENI. The CDR3 has 15 amino acids. Trimming stripped 2 bases from V and 0 bases from J, with 10 bases between. The DNA for the CDR3 is TGTGCCAGCTCACCAATGGACACGTCTAACTATGGCTACACCTTC. Protein: CASSPMDTSNYGYTF.

To note about this clonotype: A single base separates this from a much larger clone, so it may be a read error. Since the CDR3 does not end with the conserved phenylalanine or tryptophan, this likely comes from a read error. The V call is TRBV9, the J call TRBJ2-5; maybe TRBD1 (6 bases). CDR1 SGDLS and CDR2 YYNGEE come from the germline V gene. The V end lost 5 bases, the J end lost 0 bases, and 17 bases lay between the germline ends. This CDR3 comprises 16 residues. CDR3 coding DNA: TGTGCCAGCAGGCCTTCCCCAGGGGCCTACCAAGAGACCCAGTACCTC. Translation gives CASRPSPGAYQETQYL.

There are many counts of this clonotype. The rearrangement uses TRBV11-2 and TRBJ1-2, with D possibly matching TRBD1 (6 bases). The ends were cut back, 6 bases at V and 2 bases at J, with 13 bases in the middle. Looked up from germline, CDR1 is SGHAT and CDR2 is FQNNGV. This CDR3 is built from 14 residues. The CDR3 loop is CASRSLTGNYGYTF. CDR3 sequence (DNA): TGTGCCAGCAGATCCCTCACAGGGAACTATGGCTACACCTTC.

The chain links TRBV15 to TRBJ2-2; 10 bases match TRBD1. The CDR3 covers 17 residues. Germline CDR1 LNHNV, CDR2 YYDKDF (reference sequence). J lost 6 bases, V lost 2 bases, and 9 bases had no gene match. CDR3 in amino acids: CATSRLPGQGFAGELFF. CDR3 DNA: TGTGCCACCAGCAGATTACCGGGACAGGGGTTTGCCGGGGAGCTGTTTTTT. Complete variable domain (other parts from reference TRBV15 and TRBJ2-2): DAMVIQNPRYQVTQFGKPVTLSCSQTLNHNVMYWYQQKSSQAPKLLFHYYDKDFNNEADTPDNFQSRRPNTSFCFLDIRSPGLGDTAMYLCATSRLPGQGFAGELFFGEGSRLTVL.

This clonotype has a handful of counts. This chain joins TRBV11-2 and TRBJ2-2; D not resolved. The CDR3 sequence is 16 residues long. Looked up from germline, CDR1 is SGHAT and CDR2 is FQNNGV. Trimming stripped 3 bases from V and 1 base from J, with 12 bases between. The CDR3 loop reads CASSFEPIMNTGELFF. Written as DNA, the CDR3 is TGTGCCAGCAGCTTCGAACCTATTATGAACACCGGGGAGCTGTTTTTT.

This sequence joins TRBV30 and TRBJ1-1; D uncertain. Deletions cut 0 bases from V and 7 bases from J, with 18 bases between. The CDR3 length is 15 residues. Germline V gene lookup returns CDR1 GTSNPN and CDR2 SVGIG (reference sequence). CDR3 bases: TGTGCCTGGAGTGTATTTAGGAGGCGGCGAAATGAAGCTTTCTTT. Translation: CAWSVFRRRRNEAFF.

The table lists this clonotype with a few counts. V and J are TRBV6-1 and TRBJ1-1, with no clear D. The V end was cut by 4 bases, the J end by 7 bases, with 13 bases between. This CDR3 is built from 13 residues. Germline V gene lookup returns CDR1 MNHNS and CDR2 SASEGT. The CDR3 loop reads CASSANFRHEAFF. CDR3 DNA sequence: TGTGCCAGCAGTGCCAATTTTAGGCATGAAGCTTTCTTT.

A note on this clonotype: A much larger clone sits a single nucleotide away, making a read error possible. V gene TRBV6-1 combines with J gene TRBJ2-7, with 12 bases lining up with TRBD2. This CDR3 is 15 amino acids long. Unmatched junction bases numbered 7, after V lost 8 bases and J lost 2 bases. The germline V gene encodes CDR1 MNHNS and CDR2 SASEGT. The CDR3 DNA sequence: TGTGCCAGCGGGCTAGCGGGAGGGCCGCCCTACGAGCAGTACTTC. This sequence encodes CASGLAGGPPYEQYF.

J is TRBJ2-7 and V is TRBV20-1; 9 nucleotides match TRBD1. V dropped 5 bases and J dropped 4; count of bases not matched to a gene: 9. Per the germline V gene, CDR1 is DFQATT and CDR2 is SNEGSKA (reference sequence). The length of the CDR3 is 14 residues. The chain's CDR3 is CSAGATTGGYEQYF. DNA for the CDR3: TGCAGTGCTGGGGCGACGACAGGGGGTTACGAGCAGTACTTC.